This is a list of T cell receptor beta chains from one sample in a study of vaccination and CD4 T cells after COVID-19. Each CDR3 protein gets one entry after TCRdb re-called the PCR reads with MiXCR. The sample consists of around 25,000 distinct CDR3 sequences, more than 25% of them appearing once. These TCRs' antigens remain unknown. This specimen consisted of CD4+ T cells from blood, cultured in vitro, obtained about 7 months after SARS-CoV-2 vaccination. The receptors were gathered from a human donor who had recovered from COVID-19. Each CDR3 is given with its conserved first and last residue.

TRBV7-9	CASSLAGRAYNEQFF
TRBV7-9	CASSWASGSGDTQYF
TRBV11-3	CASSLAGRTGHNEQFF
TRBV19	CASSERRGGSTEAFF
TRBV7-6	CASSLTGGTEQYF
TRBV7-2	CASSSSDIQYF
TRBV20-1	CSAGGASGSSYEQYF
TRBV7-3	CASSISSTDTQYF
TRBV20-1	CSARPHGFTEAFF
TRBV7-6	CASSQNNYGYTF
TRBV6-5	CASSYDTGVNSPLHF
TRBV7-9	CASSFGTPRTDTQYF
TRBV6-4	CASRSNTDTQYF
TRBV28	CASSFPGGSNQPQHF
TRBV28	CASSLANYGYTF
TRBV6-1	CASARGGNTEAFF
TRBV10-3	CAISGAGGTDTQYF
TRBV28	CASSLGLAGGETQYF
TRBV20-1	CSARGTSTTDMQYF
TRBV4-2	CASSQETLNQPQHF
TRBV14	CASSHLNVDEQYF
TRBV28	CASRWQNTGELFF
TRBV7-9	CASSSRTSGSYEQYF
TRBV6-5	CASSYVDTQYF
TRBV19	CASTGGRAGYGYTF
TRBV19	CASSILDTNQPQHF
TRBV6-1	CASSDGSGEAYEQYF
TRBV7-3	CASSPHGDSAYEQYF
TRBV4-2	CASSQPGTAYEQYF
TRBV6-1	CASSEKGGSVDSYEQYF
TRBV20-1	CSAQGQGYEQYF
TRBV18	CASSLGGPGTGELFF
TRBV28	CASSRQGRLREQFF
TRBV28	CAAHRGGGSNQPQHF
TRBV23-1	CASSQEGKTQYF
TRBV28	CASRRPGQFNQPQHF
TRBV20-1	CSAYTDLSRPYEQYF
TRBV20-1	CSARKLAAGGGYEQYF
TRBV2	CASSEGNRVKTQYF
TRBV28	CASSLRWSNQPQHF
TRBV6-2/TRBV6-3	CASTGNSGRGYEQYF
TRBV19	CASSIPGKFQPQHF
TRBV7-2	CASSLARNAYNEQFF
TRBV6-1	CASSGLAGTQETQYF
TRBV7-3	CASTAAPNTGELFF
TRBV28	CASRTKGAPYTGELFF
TRBV7-3	CASSSNSIGDGYTF